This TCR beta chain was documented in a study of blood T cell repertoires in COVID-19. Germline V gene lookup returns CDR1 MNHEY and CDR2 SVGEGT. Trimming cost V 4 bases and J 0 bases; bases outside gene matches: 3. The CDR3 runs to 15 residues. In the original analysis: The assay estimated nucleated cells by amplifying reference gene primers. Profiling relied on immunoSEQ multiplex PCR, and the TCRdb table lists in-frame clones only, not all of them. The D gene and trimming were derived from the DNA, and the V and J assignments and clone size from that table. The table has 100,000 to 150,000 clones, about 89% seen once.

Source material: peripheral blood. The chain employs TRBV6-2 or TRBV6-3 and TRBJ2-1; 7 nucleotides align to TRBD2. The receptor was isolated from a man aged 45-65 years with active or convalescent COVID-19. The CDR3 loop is CASSSSGNSYNEQFF. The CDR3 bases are TGTGCCAGCAGTTCTAGCGGAAACTCCTACAATGAGCAGTTCTTC.